This passage covers 21 T cell receptor beta chains from one sample sequenced in a study of control samples from healthy donors and cancer patients. The table came from immunoSEQ multiplex PCR; TCRdb's copy has only in-frame clones and leaves some out. Counted here are 130,000 or so clones, roughly 94% occurring once; the ten biggest clones make up under 15%. The material sequenced was blood. The receptors stem from a man between 35 and 55 years old in good health.

The chain has TRBV21-1 and TRBJ1-5; the table's D call, TRBD1, was not checked against the DNA. TRBV21-1 is a known pseudogene. The CDR3 loop spans 20 amino acids. CDR3 in amino acids: CASSLTQAWWGHMNYQPQHF. The CDR3 nucleotides read TGTGCCAGCAGCCTCACCCAGGCCTGGTGGGGACATATGAACTATCAGCCCCAGCATTTT.

Of note for this clone: This could be a read error, since a much larger clone is one nucleotide away. V gene TRBV6-6 combines with J gene TRBJ1-2; D unresolved. The CDR3 loop spans 10 amino acids. Between the trimmed V and J ends, which lost 2 bases and 7 bases, there was a span of 2 bases. In germline, CDR1 is MNHNY, CDR2 SVGAGI (reference sequence). CDR3 in amino acids: CASSYTGYTF. The CDR3 coding sequence is TGTGCCAGCAGTTACACTGGCTACACCTTC.

The chain carries TRBV14 and TRBJ1-1; 7 positions agree with TRBD1. Germline V gene data show CDR1 as SGHDN and CDR2 as FVKESK. The CDR3 covers 16 residues. V shed 3 bases and J 4 bases; nucleotides not matched to a gene: 11. CDR3 loop: CASSQRQGSVGTEAFF. The CDR3 coding sequence is TGTGCCAGCAGCCAGAGACAGGGCTCGGTGGGCACTGAAGCTTTCTTT.

The chain has TRBV5-6 and TRBJ1-5, with TRBD1 as a possible D gene (6 bases). Germline-derived CDR1 and CDR2 are SGHDT and YYEEEE. The CDR3 loop spans 15 amino acids. Deletions cut 4 bases from V and 4 bases from J, with 15 bases between. CDR3 region: CASSLGTRLNQPQHF. The CDR3 DNA reads TGTGCCAGCAGCCTAGGGACAAGACTGAATCAGCCCCAGCATTTT. The full variable domain, with the rest looked up from reference TRBV5-6 and TRBJ1-5, is DAGVTQSPTHLIKTRGQQVTLRCSPKSGHDTVSWYQQALGQGPQFIFQYYEEEERQRGNFPDRFSGHQFPNYSSELNVNALLLGDSALYLCASSLGTRLNQPQHFGDGTRLSIL.

The chain employs TRBV19 and TRBJ2-1; the D gene is possibly TRBD2 (5 bases). Looked up from germline, CDR1 is LNHDA and CDR2 is SQIVND (reference sequence). The CDR3 runs to 15 residues. V was cut by 5 bases and J by 2 bases, with 13 bases left in between. The CDR3 nucleotides read TGTGCCAGTAGTCGGTTAGAGGGCGCCTACAATGAGCAGTTCTTC. Its protein is CASSRLEGAYNEQFF.

The chain uses TRBV10-3 and TRBJ1-3; D is uncertain. CDR1 and CDR2 from the germline V gene are ENHRY and SYGVKD. Trimming took 2 bases from V and 0 from J, leaving 11 bases between them. The CDR3 has 16 residues. The CDR3 protein is CAISEGRTLSGNTIYF. The CDR3 DNA sequence: TGTGCCATCAGTGAGGGCCGGACTCTCTCTGGAAACACCATATATTTT.

The V and J genes are TRBV4-3 and TRBJ1-2, with D hard to call. Trimming took 1 base from V and 6 from J, leaving 18 bases between them. The CDR3 extends over 16 amino acids. Germline CDR1 is LGHNA and CDR2 is YSLEER. CDR3 nucleotides: TGCGCCAGCAGCCAAGTACTGGCCAGGCAGAGGCATGGCTACACCTTC. It translates to CASSQVLARQRHGYTF.

The V gene is TRBV5-6, the J gene TRBJ1-2; D remains unclear. The CDR3 has 13 residues. CDR1 is SGHDT and CDR2 is YYEEEE in the germline V gene. Trimming took 3 bases from V and 2 from J, leaving 8 bases between them. Here the CDR3 DNA reads TGTGCCAGCAGCTCCCAGTTAAACTATGGCTACACCTTC. Translating it yields CASSSQLNYGYTF.

The chain combines TRBV6-4 with TRBJ1-6; 7 bases map to TRBD1. V lost 0 bases to trimming and J lost 7 bases; unmatched junction nucleotides: 0. The CDR3 loop spans 14 amino acids. Germline V gene sequence: CDR1 MRHNA, CDR2 SNTAGT. The CDR3 DNA sequence: TGTGCCAGCAGTGACTCAGGGGGCAATTCACCCCTCCACTTT. Protein sequence: CASSDSGGNSPLHF.

The J gene is TRBJ2-7, the V gene TRBV15; D is perhaps TRBD2 (7 bases). Trimming removed 3 bases at V and 6 bases at J, with 18 bases between. Looked up from germline, CDR1 is LNHNV and CDR2 is YYDKDF (reference sequence). This CDR3 spans 15 amino acids. The CDR3 coding sequence is TGTGCCACCAGCAGGGATCATCGGGGGGCTGGCGAGCAGTACTTC. It yields the protein CATSRDHRGAGEQYF.

The rearrangement uses TRBV11-2 and TRBJ1-6; D remains ambiguous. The germline CDR1 and CDR2 sequences are SGHAT and FQNNGV. V lost 5 bases and J lost 1, with 15 bases in between. The CDR3 consists of 17 residues. The CDR3 loop reads CASSAPSARSYNSPLHF. CDR3 coding DNA: TGTGCCAGCAGCGCCCCCTCAGCCCGTTCCTATAATTCACCCCTCCACTTT.

CDR3 nucleotide sequence: TGTGCCAGCAGTGAGCTAGCGGGAGCCGGGGAGCTGTTTTTT. This codes for CASSELAGAGELFF. The chain couples TRBV28 to TRBJ2-2, with 10 positions matching TRBD2. V lost 5 bases and J lost 6; bases outside the gene matches: 3. CDR1 is MDHEN, CDR2 SYDVKM, per germline. The CDR3 has 14 amino acids.

V is TRBV9 and J is TRBJ2-3, with D uncertain. V was cut by 0 bases and J by 2 bases, with 7 bases left in between. CDR3 size: 14 residues. CDR1 SGDLS and CDR2 YYNGEE come from the germline V gene. CDR3 DNA sequence: TGTGCCAGCAGCGTAGTGACCTCCACAGATACGCAGTATTTT. As protein: CASSVVTSTDTQYF.

The CDR3 DNA reads TGTGCCAGCTCACCACCGTGGCGGAACACAGATACGCAGTATTTT. Its translation is CASSPPWRNTDTQYF. The chain has TRBV18 and TRBJ2-3; D is unclear. The V gene's germline CDR1 is KGHSH and CDR2 LQKENI. This CDR3 contains 15 residues. Trimming took 0 bases from V and 2 from J, leaving 9 bases between them.

Comment on this clone: One end of the junction is discordant with germline, which a read error may explain. The rearrangement links TRBV29-1 to TRBJ1-1; D is unresolved. Per germline, CDR1 SQVTM and CDR2 ANQGSEA. CDR3 size: 10 residues. In DNA form, the CDR3 reads TGCAGCGTTGGGGCAGACCCTCCAGTTTTT. Translating it yields CSVGADPPVF.

The rearrangement links TRBV21-1 to TRBJ2-7; the table names TRBD2, a call not compared with the DNA. TRBV21-1 is termed a pseudogene. CDR3 size: 13 residues. DNA of the CDR3: TGTGCCAGCAGCGCTCTTAGCTCCCACGAGCAGTACTTC. Translating gives CASSALSSHEQYF.

The chain combines TRBV28 with TRBJ1-1; D gene unclear. Trimming shortened V by 1 base and J by 4 bases, and 13 bases separated the two germline ends. The germline gives CDR1 MDHEN, CDR2 SYDVKM. The CDR3 spans 15 residues. The CDR3 spells CASSLFWVRSTEAFF. In DNA form, the CDR3 reads TGTGCCAGCAGTTTATTTTGGGTACGTAGCACTGAAGCTTTCTTT.

The J gene is TRBJ2-3, the V gene TRBV6-4, with 9 bases lining up with TRBD2. This CDR3 is built from 16 residues. CDR1 MRHNA and CDR2 SNTAGT come from the germline V gene. Germline trimming cut 4 bases from V and 2 bases from J; bases unmatched to any gene: 7. The CDR3 region has the DNA TGTGCCAGCAGTGTCTTAGCGGGGGCCGTCACAGATACGCAGTATTTT. Its translation: CASSVLAGAVTDTQYF.

The V call is TRBV7-9, the J call TRBJ2-4; TRBD2 matches 8 bases. V was pared by 3 bases and J by 3 bases, with 7 bases of the junction left unmatched. From germline, CDR1 is SEHNR and CDR2 FQNEAQ (reference sequence). This CDR3 comprises 16 residues. CDR3 DNA: TGTGCCAGCAGCTTCAGGGTACGGGAGGGCAAAAACATTCAGTACTTC. It is translated as CASSFRVREGKNIQYF.

CDR3 DNA: TGTGCCAGCAGCATCAGCGGGGGGGAGACCCAGTACTTC. Its protein is CASSISGGETQYF. This chain links TRBV7-9 with TRBJ2-5; 9 nucleotides match TRBD2. CDR1 is SEHNR and CDR2 is FQNEAQ in the germline V gene (reference sequence). The V gene end was trimmed by 5 bases and the J gene end by 5 bases; junction bases not matched to a gene: 3. CDR3 length equals 13 residues.

The chain couples TRBV4-1 to TRBJ2-3; a weak D match, TRBD2 (6 bases). The germline V and J ends were trimmed by 0 bases and 8 bases, with 12 bases remaining between them. CDR1 is MGHRA, CDR2 YSYEKL, per germline. CDR3 length equals 14 residues. The CDR3 nucleotides read TGCGCCAGCAGCCAAGAGGGCGGGAAGGCTACGCAGTATTTT. This gives the protein CASSQEGGKATQYF.